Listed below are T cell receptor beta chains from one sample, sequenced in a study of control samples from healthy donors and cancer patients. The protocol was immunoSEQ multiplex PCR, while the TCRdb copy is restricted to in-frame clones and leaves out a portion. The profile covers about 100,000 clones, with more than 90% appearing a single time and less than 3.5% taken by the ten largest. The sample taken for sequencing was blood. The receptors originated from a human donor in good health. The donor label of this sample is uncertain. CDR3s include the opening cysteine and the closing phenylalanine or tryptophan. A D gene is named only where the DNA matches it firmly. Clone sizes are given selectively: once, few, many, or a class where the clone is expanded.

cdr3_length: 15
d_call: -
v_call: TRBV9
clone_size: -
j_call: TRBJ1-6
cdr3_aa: CASSVEGLLHSPLHF
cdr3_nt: TGTGCCAGCAGCGTAGAAGGACTGCTTCATTCACCCCTCCACTTT

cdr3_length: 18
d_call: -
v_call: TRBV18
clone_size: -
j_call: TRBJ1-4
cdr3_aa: CASSPLGGRQATNEKLFF
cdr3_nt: TGTGCCAGCTCACCCTTAGGGGGGCGACAGGCAACTAATGAAAAACTGTTTTTT

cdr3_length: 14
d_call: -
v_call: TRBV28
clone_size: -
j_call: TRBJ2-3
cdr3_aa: CASSERRGTDTQYF
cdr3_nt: TGTGCCAGCTCCGAACGGAGAGGCACAGATACGCAGTATTTT

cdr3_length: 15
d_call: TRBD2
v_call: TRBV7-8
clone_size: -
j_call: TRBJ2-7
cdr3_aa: CASSQTSGGTYEQYF
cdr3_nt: TGTGCCAGCAGCCAGACTAGCGGGGGTACCTACGAGCAGTACTTC

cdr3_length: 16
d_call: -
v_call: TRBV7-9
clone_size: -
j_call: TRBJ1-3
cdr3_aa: CASTGDFSLSGNTIYF
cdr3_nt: TGTGCCAGCACCGGGGACTTTTCCCTCTCTGGAAACACCATATATTTT

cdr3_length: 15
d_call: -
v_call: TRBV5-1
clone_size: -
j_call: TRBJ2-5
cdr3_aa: CASSFVTTRQETQYF
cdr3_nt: TGCGCCAGCAGCTTCGTGACGACTCGCCAAGAGACCCAGTACTTC

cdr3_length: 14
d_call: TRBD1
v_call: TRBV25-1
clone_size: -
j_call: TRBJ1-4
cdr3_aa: CASSERQGSEKLFF
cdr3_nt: TGTGCCAGCAGTGAAAGACAGGGAAGTGAAAAACTGTTTTTT

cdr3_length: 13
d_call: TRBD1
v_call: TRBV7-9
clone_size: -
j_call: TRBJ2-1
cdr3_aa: CASGDRVYNEQFF
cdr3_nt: TGTGCCAGCGGGGACAGAGTTTACAATGAGCAGTTCTTC

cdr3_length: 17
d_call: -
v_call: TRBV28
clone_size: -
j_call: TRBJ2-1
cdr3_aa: CASSFSPFRSSYNEQFF
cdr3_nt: TGTGCCAGCAGTTTCTCCCCATTTCGGAGCTCCTACAATGAGCAGTTCTTC

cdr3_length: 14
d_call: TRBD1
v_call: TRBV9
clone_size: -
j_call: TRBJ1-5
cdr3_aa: CASSPGQGGQPQHF
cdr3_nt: TGTGCCAGCAGCCCGGGACAGGGGGGTCAGCCCCAGCATTTT

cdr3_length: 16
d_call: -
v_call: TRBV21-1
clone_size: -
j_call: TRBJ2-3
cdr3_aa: CASSKARTGCTDTQYF
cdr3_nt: TGTGCCAGCAGCAAAGCAAGGACAGGGTGCACAGATACGCAGTATTTT

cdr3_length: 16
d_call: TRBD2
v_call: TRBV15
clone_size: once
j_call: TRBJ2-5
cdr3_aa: CATSRGGLAGQETQYF
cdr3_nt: TGTGCCACCAGCAGAGGGGGACTAGCGGGGCAAGAGACCCAGTACTTC

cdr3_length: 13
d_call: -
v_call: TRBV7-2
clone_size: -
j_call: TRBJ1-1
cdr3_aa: CATRGHMNTEAFF
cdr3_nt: TGTGCCACAAGGGGACACATGAACACTGAAGCTTTCTTT

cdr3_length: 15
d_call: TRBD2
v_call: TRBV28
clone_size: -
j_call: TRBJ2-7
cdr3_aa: CASSAGTSGSYEQYF
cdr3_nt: TGTGCCAGCAGTGCCGGGACTAGCGGATCCTACGAGCAGTACTTC

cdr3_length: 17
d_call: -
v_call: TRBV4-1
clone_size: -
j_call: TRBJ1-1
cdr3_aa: CASSQDWAGAGNTEAFF
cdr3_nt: TGCGCCAGCAGCCAAGATTGGGCAGGGGCAGGGAACACTGAAGCTTTCTTT

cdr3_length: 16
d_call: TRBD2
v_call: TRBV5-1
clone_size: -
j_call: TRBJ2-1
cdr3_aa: CASSLYTGGTYNEQFF
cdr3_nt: TGCGCCAGCAGCCTATATACGGGGGGTACCTACAATGAGCAGTTCTTC

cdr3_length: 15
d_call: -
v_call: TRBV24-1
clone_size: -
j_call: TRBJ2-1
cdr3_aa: CATSDPTGRDNEQFF
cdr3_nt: TGTGCCACCAGTGACCCGACAGGGAGGGACAATGAGCAGTTCTTC

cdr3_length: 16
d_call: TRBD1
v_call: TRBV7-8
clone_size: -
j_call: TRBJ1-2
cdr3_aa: CASSGTGTGVSYGYTF
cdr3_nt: TGTGCCAGCAGCGGAACCGGGACAGGGGTTAGTTATGGCTACACCTTC

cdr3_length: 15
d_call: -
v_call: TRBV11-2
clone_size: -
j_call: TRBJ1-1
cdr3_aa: CASSLEPGTTAEAFF
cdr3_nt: TGTGCCAGCAGCTTAGAGCCCGGGACAACAGCAGAAGCTTTCTTT

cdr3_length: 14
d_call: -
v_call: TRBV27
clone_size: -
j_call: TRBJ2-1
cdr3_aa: CASSFSQTYNEQFF
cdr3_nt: TGTGCCAGCAGTTTTTCACAGACTTACAATGAGCAGTTCTTC

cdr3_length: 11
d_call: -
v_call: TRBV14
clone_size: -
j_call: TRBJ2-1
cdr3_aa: CASSQEGEQFF
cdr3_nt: TGTGCCAGCAGCCAAGAAGGGGAGCAGTTCTTC

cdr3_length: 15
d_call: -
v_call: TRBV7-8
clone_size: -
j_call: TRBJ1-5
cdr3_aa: CASSWKQGWGQPQHF
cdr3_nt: TGTGCCAGCAGCTGGAAACAAGGCTGGGGGCAGCCCCAGCATTTT

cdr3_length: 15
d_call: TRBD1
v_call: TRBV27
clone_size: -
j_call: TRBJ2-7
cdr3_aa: CASSTTGGDSYEQYF
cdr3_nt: TGTGCCAGCAGTACGACAGGGGGGGATTCCTACGAGCAGTACTTC

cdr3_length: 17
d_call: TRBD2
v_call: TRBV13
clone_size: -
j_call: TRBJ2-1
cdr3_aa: CASSPTSGGAFYNEQFF
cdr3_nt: TGTGCCAGCAGCCCGACTAGCGGGGGGGCCTTCTACAATGAGCAGTTCTTC